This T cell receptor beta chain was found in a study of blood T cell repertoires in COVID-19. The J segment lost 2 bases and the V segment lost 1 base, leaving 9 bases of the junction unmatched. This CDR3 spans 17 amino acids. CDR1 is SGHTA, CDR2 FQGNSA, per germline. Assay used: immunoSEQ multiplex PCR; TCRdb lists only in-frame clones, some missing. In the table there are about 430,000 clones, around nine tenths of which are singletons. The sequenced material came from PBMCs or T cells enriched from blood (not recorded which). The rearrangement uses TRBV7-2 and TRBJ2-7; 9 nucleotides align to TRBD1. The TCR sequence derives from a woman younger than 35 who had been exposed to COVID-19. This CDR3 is CASSLGFWDRDAYEQYF. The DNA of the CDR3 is TGTGCCAGCAGCTTAGGATTTTGGGACAGGGACGCCTACGAGCAGTACTTC. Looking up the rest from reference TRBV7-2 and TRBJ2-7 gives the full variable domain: GAGVSQSPSNKVTEKGKDVELRCDPISGHTALYWYRQSLGQGLEFLIYFQGNSAPDKSGLPSDRFSAERTGGSVSTLTIQRTQQEDSAVYLCASSLGFWDRDAYEQYFGPGTRLTVT.